This T cell receptor beta chain was sequenced in a study of response to subunit inactivated influenza vaccine. TCRdb re-called the RT-PCR reads with MiXCR, one entry per CDR3 protein. Here the sample spans 150,000 to 200,000 distinct CDR3 sequences, 10% to 15% being singletons. With 3 bases clipped from V and 1 base from J, the junction kept 3 bases outside the gene matches. This CDR3 is 14 amino acids long. Germline V gene lookup returns CDR1 SGHDT and CDR2 YYEEEE. This clonotype was seen a few times. The same specimen was also included in a second study, on T cells expressing NK-cell markers. This second study notes: With UMIs, 5'RACE template switching was used to make TCR beta cDNA. NKG2C+ dominant clonotypes from a handful of donors made up about 1.0-7.5% of CD8+ T cells. Among several donors, these clonotypes also ranked first in the CD3+CD56-NKG2C+ fraction.

The sample was CD8+ T cells sorted from PBMCs, taken about 11 days after vaccination. The sequence came from a man between 45 and 60 years old who received an inactivated influenza vaccine. This sequence joins TRBV5-6 and TRBJ1-1; 7 bases line up with TRBD1. In nucleotides, the CDR3 is TGTGCCAGCAGCTGGGGGACAGCGAACACTGAAGCTTTCTTT. It is translated as CASSWGTANTEAFF.